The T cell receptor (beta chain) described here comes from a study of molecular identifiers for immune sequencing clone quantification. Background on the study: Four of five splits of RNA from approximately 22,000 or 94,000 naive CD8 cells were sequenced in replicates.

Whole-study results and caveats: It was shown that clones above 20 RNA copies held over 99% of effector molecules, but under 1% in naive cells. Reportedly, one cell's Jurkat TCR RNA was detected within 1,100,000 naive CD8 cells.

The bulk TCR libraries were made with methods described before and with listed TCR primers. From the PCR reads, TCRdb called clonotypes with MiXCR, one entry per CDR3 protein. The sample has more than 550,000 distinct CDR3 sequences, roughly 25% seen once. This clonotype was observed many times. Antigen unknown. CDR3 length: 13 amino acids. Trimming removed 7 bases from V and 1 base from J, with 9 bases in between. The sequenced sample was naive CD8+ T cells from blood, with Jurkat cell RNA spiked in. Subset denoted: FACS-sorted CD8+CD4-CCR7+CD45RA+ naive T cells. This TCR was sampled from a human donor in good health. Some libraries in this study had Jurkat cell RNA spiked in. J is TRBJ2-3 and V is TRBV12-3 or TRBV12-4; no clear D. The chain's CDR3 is CASTPEGTDTQYF. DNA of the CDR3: TGTGCCAGCACCCCCGAGGGCACAGATACGCAGTATTTT.